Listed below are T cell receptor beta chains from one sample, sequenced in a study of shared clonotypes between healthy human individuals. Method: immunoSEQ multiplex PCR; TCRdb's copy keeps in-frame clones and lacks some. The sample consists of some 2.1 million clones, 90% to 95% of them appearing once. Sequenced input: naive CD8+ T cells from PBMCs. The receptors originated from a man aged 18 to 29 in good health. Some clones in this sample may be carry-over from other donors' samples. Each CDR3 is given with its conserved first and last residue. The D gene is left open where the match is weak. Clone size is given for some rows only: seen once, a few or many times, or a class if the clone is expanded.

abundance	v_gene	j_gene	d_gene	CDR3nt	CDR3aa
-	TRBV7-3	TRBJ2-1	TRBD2	TGTGCCAGCAGCTTAAAGTCTAGCGGGAGGGCCTACAATGAGCAGTTCTTC	CASSLKSSGRAYNEQFF
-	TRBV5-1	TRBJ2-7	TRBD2	TGCGCCAGCAACGGGAGGGACGGTGGCGGTTTGGAGCAGTACTTC	CASNGRDGGGLEQYF
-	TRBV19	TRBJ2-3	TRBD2	TGTGCCAGCCGCAGACGGGAGGGCGAAGATACGCAGTATTTT	CASRRREGEDTQYF
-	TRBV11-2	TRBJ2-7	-	TGTGCCAGCAGCTTAGATTTCCGGGAGCGGTACGAGCAGTACTTC	CASSLDFRERYEQYF
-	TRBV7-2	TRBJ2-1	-	TGTGCCAGCAGCTTAGGCGGGGATGAGCAGTTCTTC	CASSLGGDEQFF
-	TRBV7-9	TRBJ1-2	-	TGTGCCAGCAGCCCCGTAGACGGGAACTATGGCTACACCTTC	CASSPVDGNYGYTF
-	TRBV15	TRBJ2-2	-	TGTGCCACCAGCAGAGGGTCTCCTGGGGGAGCCACCGGGGAGCTGTTTTTT	CATSRGSPGGATGELFF
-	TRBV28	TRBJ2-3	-	TGTGCCAGCAGTTTATCCGTAGATTTTACAGATACGCAGTATTTT	CASSLSVDFTDTQYF
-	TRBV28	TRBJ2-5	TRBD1	TGTGCCAGCAGCCTTACGACAGGGCAAGAGACCCAGTACTTC	CASSLTTGQETQYF
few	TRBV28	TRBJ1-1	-	TGTGCCAGCAGTGCCACTACAGGTAGGACTGAAGCTTTCTTT	CASSATTGRTEAFF
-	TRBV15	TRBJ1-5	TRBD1	TGTGCCACCAGCTACCGACAGGGCGAGAGCAATCAGCCCCAGCATTTT	CATSYRQGESNQPQHF
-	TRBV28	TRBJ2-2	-	TGTGCCAGCAGTTTAGACCCCGGTGGTCAGAACACCGGGGAGCTGTTTTTT	CASSLDPGGQNTGELFF
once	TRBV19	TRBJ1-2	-	TGTGCCAGTTCTACAGGGCCATTCTATGGCTACACCTTC	CASSTGPFYGYTF
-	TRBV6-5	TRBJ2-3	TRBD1	TGTGCCAGCAGTTACTCCCGACAGGGTACCACAGATACGCAGTATTTT	CASSYSRQGTTDTQYF
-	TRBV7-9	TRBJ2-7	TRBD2	TGTGCCAGCAGCTTAAGCGGGAGGAACGAGCAGTACTTC	CASSLSGRNEQYF
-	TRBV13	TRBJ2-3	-	TGTGCCAGCAGCGTAGGGAGGGGGGCGCCCCGCACAGATACGCAGTATTTT	CASSVGRGAPRTDTQYF
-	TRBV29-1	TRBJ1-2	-	TGCAGCGCGGTCAACCCCATGGAAAACTATGGCTACACCTTC	CSAVNPMENYGYTF
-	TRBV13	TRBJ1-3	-	TGTGCCAGCAGCCAGCAGGGGAAACTTCGCACCATATATTTT	CASSQQGKLRTIYF
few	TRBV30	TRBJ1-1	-	TGTGCCTGGAGGCAGATGAACACTGAAGCTTTCTTT	CAWRQMNTEAFF
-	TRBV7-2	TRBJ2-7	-	TGTGCCAGCAGCTTATGGGGGCAGTACTCCTACGAGCAGTACTTC	CASSLWGQYSYEQYF
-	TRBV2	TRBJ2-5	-	TGTGCCAGCAGGCGGGGGCAGGGCCGCCAAGAGACCCAGTACTTC	CASRRGQGRQETQYF
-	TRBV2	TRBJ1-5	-	TGTGCCAGCAGTGAGCGACAGAATCAGCCCCAGCATTTT	CASSERQNQPQHF
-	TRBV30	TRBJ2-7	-	TGTGCCTGGAGTCCACTTTCAAGCGAGCAGTACTTC	CAWSPLSSEQYF
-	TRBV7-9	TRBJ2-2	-	TGTGCCAGCAGCCCCCCTGGCAGGGCGAACACCGGGGAGCTGTTTTTT	CASSPPGRANTGELFF
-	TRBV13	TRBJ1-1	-	TGTGCCAGCAGCTTCACAGGGTCGGGGAACACTGAAGCTTTCTTT	CASSFTGSGNTEAFF
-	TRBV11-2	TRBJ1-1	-	TGTGCCAGCAGCCAGATTACAGGCTTGAACACTGAAGCTTTCTTT	CASSQITGLNTEAFF
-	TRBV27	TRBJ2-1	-	TGTGCCAGCAGTTTAAGGGTCGTTGGGGTAGAAGATGAGCAGTTCTTC	CASSLRVVGVEDEQFF
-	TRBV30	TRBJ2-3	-	TGTGCCTGGAGTGTACAGGGTGGCACAGATACGCAGTATTTT	CAWSVQGGTDTQYF
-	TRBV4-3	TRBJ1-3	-	TGCGCCAGCAGGGGACTGTCTGGAAACACCATATATTTT	CASRGLSGNTIYF
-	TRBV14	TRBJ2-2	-	TGTGCCAGCAGCCACCCCCGGGGAGCCGTGAACACCGGGGAGCTGTTTTTT	CASSHPRGAVNTGELFF
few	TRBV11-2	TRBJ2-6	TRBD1	TGTGCCAGCAGCTTAGGAGTCAGGGGGCCCTCGGGGGCCAACGTCCTGACTTTC	CASSLGVRGPSGANVLTF
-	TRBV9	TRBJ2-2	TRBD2	TGTGCCAGCAGCGTATCTCGGACTAGCGGGAGGATACTTGGCACCGGGGAGCTGTTTTTT	CASSVSRTSGRILGTGELFF
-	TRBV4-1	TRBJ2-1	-	TGCGCCAGCAGCCCGACTACGAATGAGCAGTTCTTC	CASSPTTNEQFF
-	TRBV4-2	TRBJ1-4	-	TGTGCCAGCAGCCCGGATTGGACAGAAGAATATGAAAAACTGTTTTTT	CASSPDWTEEYEKLFF
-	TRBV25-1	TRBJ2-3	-	TGTGCCAGCACCAGGGAACGGACAGATACGCAGTATTTT	CASTRERTDTQYF
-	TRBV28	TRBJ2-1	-	TGTGCCAGCTGCTACTACTCTAGCGACTCCTACAATGAGCAGTTCTTC	CASCYYSSDSYNEQFF
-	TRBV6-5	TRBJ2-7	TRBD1	TGTGCCAGCAGTTACGGACAGGGAATTGGGGAGCAGTACTTC	CASSYGQGIGEQYF
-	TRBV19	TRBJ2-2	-	TGTGCCAGTAGTATAGCCGAGAACACCGGGGAGCTGTTTTTT	CASSIAENTGELFF
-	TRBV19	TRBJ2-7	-	TGTGCCAGTAGCGTCCGGGTCCCCTACGAGCAGTACTTC	CASSVRVPYEQYF
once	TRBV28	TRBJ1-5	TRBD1	TGTGCCAGCAGTAAGTGGGACAGGGGAGAGGGGCAGCCCCAGCATTTT	CASSKWDRGEGQPQHF
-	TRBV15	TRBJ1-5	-	TGTGCCACCAGCCAAAACAGGAATAGCAATCAGCCCCAGCATTTT	CATSQNRNSNQPQHF
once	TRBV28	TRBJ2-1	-	TGTGCCAGCAGGAGTAGTGAGGTAGCTAATAATGAGCAGTTCTTC	CASRSSEVANNEQFF
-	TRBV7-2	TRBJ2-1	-	TGTGCCAGCAGCTTAGTGCGGTCGCACAATGAGCAGTTCTTC	CASSLVRSHNEQFF
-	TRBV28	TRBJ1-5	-	TGTGCCAGCAGTTTAGACAGGAATCAGCCCCAGCATTTT	CASSLDRNQPQHF
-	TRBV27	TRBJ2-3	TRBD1	TGTGCCAGCACCTGGACAGGGGCAAAAGATACGCAGTATTTT	CASTWTGAKDTQYF
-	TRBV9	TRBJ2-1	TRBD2	TGTGCCAGCAGCGTAGTAGCGGGAGGCCAAACAGGCAATGAGCAGTTCTTC	CASSVVAGGQTGNEQFF
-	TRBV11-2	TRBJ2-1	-	TGTGCCAGCAGCCCGGGAGTTAGGGTTACCTACAATGAGCAGTTCTTC	CASSPGVRVTYNEQFF
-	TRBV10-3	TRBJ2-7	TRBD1	TGTGCCATCTCGACAGGGGGATGGGAGCAGTACTTC	CAISTGGWEQYF
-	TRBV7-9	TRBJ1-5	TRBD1	TGTGCCAGCAGCCTCCGACAGGGGACCACGGAACAGCCCCAGCATTTT	CASSLRQGTTEQPQHF
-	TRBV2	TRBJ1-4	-	TGTGCCAGCAGTGAAGGCAGTCATACCCTGAATGAAAAACTGTTTTTT	CASSEGSHTLNEKLFF
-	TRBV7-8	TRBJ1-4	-	TGTGCCAGCAGCTTAAGGGTACCGGAAAAACTGTTTTTT	CASSLRVPEKLFF
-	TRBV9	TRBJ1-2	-	TGTGCCAGCAGCGCAACGGCGGCGAACTATGGCTACACCTTC	CASSATAANYGYTF
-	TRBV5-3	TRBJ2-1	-	TGTGCCAGATATATTGCGGAGCCTAACAATGAGCAGTTCTTC	CARYIAEPNNEQFF
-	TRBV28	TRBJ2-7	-	TGTGCCAGCAGTTTAGGCGGGCGATACTACGAGCAGTACTTC	CASSLGGRYYEQYF